This TCR beta chain was sequenced during a study of T cell responses to AZD1222 COVID-19 vaccine. Overall study results and limits: Just a handful of AZD1222 recipients were seropositive at baseline. Two doses of AZD1222 preceded a rise in Spike-specific TCR breadth and depth. A mostly white British donor set with more females was recruited, and clonal diversity was possibly underestimated. Within unmutated variant regions lay the reported targets of nearly half of spike-specific TCRs.

The CDR3 is 17 residues long. V lost 2 bases and J lost 1, with 18 bases in between. The V gene's germline CDR1 is SGDLS and CDR2 YYNGEE. The table came from immunoSEQ multiplex PCR; TCRdb's copy has only in-frame clones and leaves some out. The sample carries about 56,000 clones, approximately 85% recorded once. This clone was seen a single time. Its antigen is unidentified. Sequences were derived from peripheral blood, sampled on day 0 of AZD1222 vaccination. The V gene is TRBV9, the J gene TRBJ2-5, with a tentative D call TRBD2 (5 bases). The sequence was obtained from an adult in good health. CDR3 bases: TGTGCCAGCAGCGTCGATCCCGGGGAATGGGGCCAAGAGACCCAGTACTTC. Amino acids: CASSVDPGEWGQETQYF.